The 5 T cell receptor beta chains presented below share a single source sample, sequenced in a study of T cell responses to AZD1222 COVID-19 vaccine. Clones were read by immunoSEQ multiplex PCR, and TCRdb kept only the in-frame ones, dropping some. The data show over 120,000 clones, around 90% seen once. The material sequenced was peripheral blood, taken on day 0 of AZD1222 vaccination. The receptors shown here come from an adult in good health.

The chain combines TRBV11-2 with TRBJ2-1; D perhaps matches TRBD2 (5 bases). This CDR3 contains 18 residues. Germline CDR1 and CDR2: SGHAT and FQNNGV. The V end was cut by 1 base, the J end by 0 bases, with 16 bases between. The CDR3 spells CASSLGGAGYSSYNEQFF. CDR3 DNA: TGTGCCAGCAGCTTAGGGGGAGCAGGTTATAGCTCCTACAATGAGCAGTTCTTC.

The chain carries TRBV2 and TRBJ2-2; possibly TRBD1 for D (7 bases). The CDR3 covers 15 residues. V lost 6 bases and J lost 8, with 19 bases in between. CDR1 and CDR2 from the germline V gene are SNHLY and FYNNEI. The CDR3 here is CASRAGQTITGELFF. Written as DNA, the CDR3 is TGTGCCAGCAGGGCGGGACAGACCATCACTGGGGAGCTGTTTTTT.

The rearrangement uses TRBV27 and TRBJ1-1, with TRBD1 identical over 12 bases. CDR1 is MNHEY and CDR2 is SMNVEV in the germline V gene (reference sequence). The CDR3 runs to 16 residues. With V trimmed by 3 bases and J by 8 bases, 10 bases remained unmatched. CDR3 sequence (DNA): TGTGCCAGCAGTTTGTGGGGACAGGGGGCAAAAATGGAAGCTTTCTTT. Amino acids: CASSLWGQGAKMEAFF.

The V and J genes are TRBV27 and TRBJ2-7, with 9 bases lining up with TRBD1. This CDR3 has 15 residues. Germline loops: CDR1 MNHEY, CDR2 SMNVEV (reference sequence). V was pared by 5 bases and J by 0 bases, with 5 bases of the junction left unmatched. CDR3 in DNA: TGTGCCAGCAGTCCACGGACAGGGGTCTCCTACGAGCAGTACTTC. Amino acid sequence: CASSPRTGVSYEQYF.

This clone appeared once. This rearrangement joins TRBV9 to TRBJ2-1; 10 nucleotides line up with TRBD2. CDR1 is SGDLS, CDR2 YYNGEE, per germline. CDR3 length: 15 amino acids. Trimming cost V 4 bases and J 9 bases; bases outside gene matches: 10. CDR3 DNA: TGTGCCAGCAGCCCGCAGACTAGCGGGTTCGGTGAGCAGTTCTTC. Amino acids: CASSPQTSGFGEQFF.